This T cell receptor (beta chain) was recovered during a study of T cell responses to AZD1222 COVID-19 vaccine. Study conclusions and caveats: Only a handful of individuals given AZD1222 were seropositive at baseline. Vaccine-associated CD4 TCRs spanned spike, dominant at 160-218 and 743-854.

The data were produced by immunoSEQ multiplex PCR, yet TCRdb's version contains in-frame clones alone and is incomplete. Of under 45,000 clones listed, 88% are singletons. A remark on this clone: Its cognate antigen is unknown.

The CDR3 has 12 residues. Trimming removed 10 bases at V and 5 bases at J, with 14 bases between. Looked up from germline, CDR1 is MNHEY and CDR2 is SVGAGI. The source is an adult who received the MenACWY meningococcal vaccine as a control. This chain links TRBV6-5 with TRBJ2-5, with D unclear. Sequenced here: peripheral blood, sampled 28 days after the second dose of the MenACWY control vaccine. CDR3 sequence: CATQWRSETQYF. The CDR3 DNA follows: TGTGCCACCCAATGGCGATCGGAGACCCAGTACTTC.